A selection of T cell receptor beta chains follows, all from one sample in a study of T-cell reconstitution after alpha-beta-depleted transplantation in children. Each CDR3 protein is one row after TCRdb ran MiXCR on the PCR reads. This sample has fewer than 1 million distinct CDR3 sequences, with approximately 15% found just once. The material sequenced was PBMCs, mostly from graft donor cells, taken 360 days after TCRalphabeta/CD19-depleted stem cell transplant. The receptors were sampled from a male patient between 10 and 17 years old who had a stem cell transplant for acute lymphoblastic leukemia, so the T cells may come from the graft donor. CDR3s include the opening cysteine and the closing phenylalanine or tryptophan. D genes are given only for firm matches. Clone size is given for some rows only: seen once, a few or many times, or a class if the clone is expanded.

few	TRBV14	TRBJ1-5	.	TGTGCCAGCAGCCAGGGATCACGTCAGCCCCAGCATTTT	CASSQGSRQPQHF
.	TRBV10-2	TRBJ2-1	.	TGCGCCAGCAGTGAGTGGGGGGTTGACGGCTTCTACAATGAGCAGTTCTTC	CASSEWGVDGFYNEQFF
once	TRBV7-9	TRBJ2-1	.	TGTGCCAGCAGCTTACTGTCAGAAACTTACAATGAGCAGTTCTTC	CASSLLSETYNEQFF
.	TRBV7-2	TRBJ2-3	TRBD2	TGTGCCAGCAGCTTAGCTAGCGGGAGGGCAAGAGATACGCAGTATTTT	CASSLASGRARDTQYF
.	TRBV9	TRBJ2-5	TRBD1	TGTGCCAGCAGCGGGCCAGACAGGGTTCGGGAGACCCAGTACTTC	CASSGPDRVRETQYF
few	TRBV29-1	TRBJ2-3	TRBD1	TGCAGCGTCACACAGGGGCCGAGCACAGATACGCAGTATTTT	CSVTQGPSTDTQYF
.	TRBV5-1	TRBJ2-1	.	TGCGCCAGCAGCTTGGGGGTCGCCAATGAGCAGTTCTTC	CASSLGVANEQFF
.	TRBV6-5	TRBJ2-3	.	.	CASSWGNGAKTYF
few	TRBV12-3/TRBV12-4	TRBJ2-2	.	TGTGCCAGCAGTTGGTATAGCGGCACCGGGGAGCTGTTTTTT	CASSWYSGTGELFF
few	TRBV7-9	TRBJ2-2	TRBD1	TGTGCCAGCCCCTCGGGGACAGGGCGGAACACCGGGGAGCTGTTTTTT	CASPSGTGRNTGELFF
many	TRBV5-1	TRBJ1-2	.	TGCGCCAGCAGCCACCCGACAGGTCTGGATGGCTACACCTTC	CASSHPTGLDGYTF
.	TRBV11-2	TRBJ2-7	.	TGTGCCAGCAGCCTAAATCGAGGCAACTACGAGCAGTACTTC	CASSLNRGNYEQYF
few	TRBV9	TRBJ2-1	TRBD2	TGTGCCAGCAGCGTAGTGACTAGCGGGAGTCGTCGGTTCTTC	CASSVVTSGSRRFF
.	TRBV7-2	TRBJ1-1	.	TGTGCCAGCAGCTTAATTCCCCTGGACAGAGAAGCTTTCTTT	CASSLIPLDREAFF
.	TRBV6-1	TRBJ1-4	.	TGTGCCAGCAGTGGGGGGGGAGCCGCAACTAGTGAAAAACTGTTTTTT	CASSGGGAATSEKLFF
.	TRBV11-2	TRBJ2-7	TRBD2	TGTGCCAGCAGTTCCCTTGGCGGCGGGAGGATGTTGGGAGAGCAGTACTTC	CASSSLGGGRMLGEQYF
.	TRBV5-1	TRBJ1-2	.	TGCGCCAGCAGCTTCGGACCCGCATATGGCTACACCTTC	CASSFGPAYGYTF
.	TRBV29-1	TRBJ1-3	.	TGCAGCGTTGCTTCTGGAAACACCATATATTTT	CSVASGNTIYF
few	TRBV9	TRBJ2-5	.	TGTGCCAGCAGCGTAGCTTCCCGTGTGTACCAAGAGACCCAGTACTTC	CASSVASRVYQETQYF
.	TRBV9	TRBJ2-1	.	TGTGCCAGCAGCTCCCGGGATAAAATGTACAATGAGCAGTTCTTC	CASSSRDKMYNEQFF
few	TRBV5-1	TRBJ1-2	TRBD1	TGCGCCAGCAGCCCGGAAAGACAGGGTCGGGGCTACACCTTC	CASSPERQGRGYTF
few	TRBV3-1	TRBJ2-5	.	TGTGCCAGCAGCCAAGTCCGGCGGTCAGAGACCCAGTACTTC	CASSQVRRSETQYF
many	TRBV20-1	TRBJ2-2	.	TGCAGTGCTAGAGGAGGGGGTTCCTACACCGGGGAGCTGTTTTTT	CSARGGGSYTGELFF
many	TRBV7-8	TRBJ2-1	TRBD2	TGTGCCAGCAGCTTTGTACGACTAGCGGGAGGGCCATCCACAAATGAGCAGTTCTTC	CASSFVRLAGGPSTNEQFF
few	TRBV6-2/TRBV6-3	TRBJ2-1	TRBD2	TGTGCCAGCAGTAGGACTAGCTGGAATGAGCAGTTCTTC	CASSRTSWNEQFF
few	TRBV29-1	TRBJ2-7	TRBD2	TGCAGCGTTGCAGACCCCCTTAGCGGGAGCTCCTACGAGCAGTACTTC	CSVADPLSGSSYEQYF
.	TRBV4-1	TRBJ2-1	TRBD2	TGCGCCAGCAGCCAAAGACTAGCGGGAGGGCCTTGGGACAATGAGCAGTTCTTC	CASSQRLAGGPWDNEQFF
.	TRBV20-1	TRBJ2-4	.	TGCAGTGCTAGTAGGCAGCTAGCCAAAAACATTCAGTACTTC	CSASRQLAKNIQYF
.	TRBV5-4	TRBJ1-1	TRBD1	TGTGCCAGCAGCTGGGGTGGGGACAGGACCCCCGAAGCTTTCTTT	CASSWGGDRTPEAFF
many	TRBV18	TRBJ2-5	TRBD2	TGTGCCAGCAGTCCACCTAGCGGCCAAGAGACCCAGTACTTC	CASSPPSGQETQYF
.	TRBV5-1	TRBJ2-7	TRBD2	TGCGCCAGCAGCTTGACCCCATTAGCGGGAGGGAGGGGAGAGCAGTACTTC	CASSLTPLAGGRGEQYF
few	TRBV29-1	TRBJ2-1	.	TGCAGCGTTGAAGAGGGAGCGAATGAGCAGTTCTTC	CSVEEGANEQFF
.	TRBV29-1	TRBJ2-2	TRBD2	TGCAGCGTTGAAGTGGGGACTAGCAGGGACACCGGGGAGCTGTTTTTT	CSVEVGTSRDTGELFF
few	TRBV9	TRBJ2-2	TRBD1	TGTGCCAGCAGCGCCCCCTCGACAGGGTTGGACACCGGGGAGCTGTTTTTT	CASSAPSTGLDTGELFF
.	TRBV15	TRBJ2-5	.	TGTGCCACCAGCACCCGGCGGGAGACCCAGTACTTC	CATSTRRETQYF
many	TRBV7-2	TRBJ2-1	TRBD2	TGTGCCAGCAACCAACCCGGGAGGGGAAGAAGAAATGAGCAGTTCTTC	CASNQPGRGRRNEQFF
.	TRBV7-8	TRBJ2-7	.	TGTGCCAGCAACATGGGCCCAGAGGCCTACGAGCAGTACTTC	CASNMGPEAYEQYF
.	TRBV4-1	TRBJ2-7	TRBD1	TGCGCCAGCAGCCAAGACATGGGACAGTCCTACGAGCAGTACTTC	CASSQDMGQSYEQYF
few	TRBV6-1	TRBJ2-7	TRBD2	TGTGCCAGCAAGACTAGCGGGAGGCTACTCTACGAGCAGTACTTC	CASKTSGRLLYEQYF
few	TRBV4-2	TRBJ2-2	.	TGTGCCAGCAACGTGGGCACCGGGGAGCTGTTTTTT	CASNVGTGELFF
.	TRBV27	TRBJ2-7	.	TGTGCCAGCAGTTCCCAGAGTAACTCCTACGAGCAGTACTTC	CASSSQSNSYEQYF